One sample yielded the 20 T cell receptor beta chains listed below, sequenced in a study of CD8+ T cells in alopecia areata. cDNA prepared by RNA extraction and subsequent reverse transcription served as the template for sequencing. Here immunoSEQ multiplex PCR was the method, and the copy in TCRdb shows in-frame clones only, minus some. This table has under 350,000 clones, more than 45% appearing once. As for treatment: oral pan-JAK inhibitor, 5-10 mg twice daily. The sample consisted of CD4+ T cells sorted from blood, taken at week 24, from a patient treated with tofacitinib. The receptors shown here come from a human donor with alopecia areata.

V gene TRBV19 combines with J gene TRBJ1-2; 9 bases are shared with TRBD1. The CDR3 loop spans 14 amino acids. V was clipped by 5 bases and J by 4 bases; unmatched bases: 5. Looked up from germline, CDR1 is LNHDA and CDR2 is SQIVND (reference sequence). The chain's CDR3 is CASSADRGSYGYTF. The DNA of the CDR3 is TGTGCCAGTAGTGCGGACAGGGGTAGCTATGGCTACACCTTC.

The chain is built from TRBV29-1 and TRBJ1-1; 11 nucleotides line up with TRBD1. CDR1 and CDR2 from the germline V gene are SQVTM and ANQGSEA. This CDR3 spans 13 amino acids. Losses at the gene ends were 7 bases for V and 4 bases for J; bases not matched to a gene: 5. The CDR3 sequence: CSAIGTGGTEAFF. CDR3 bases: TGCAGCGCCATCGGGACAGGGGGCACTGAAGCTTTCTTT. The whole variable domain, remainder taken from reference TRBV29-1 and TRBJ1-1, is SAVISQKPSRDICQRGTSLTIQCQVDSQVTMMFWYRQQPGQSLTLIATANQGSEATYESGFVIDKFPISRPNLTFSTLTVSNMSPEDSSIYLCSAIGTGGTEAFFGQGTRLTVV.

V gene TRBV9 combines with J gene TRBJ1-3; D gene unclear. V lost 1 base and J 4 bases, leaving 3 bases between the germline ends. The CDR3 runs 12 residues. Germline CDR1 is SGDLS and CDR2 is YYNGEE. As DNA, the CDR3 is TGTGCCAGCAGCGTAAGCGGAAACACCATATATTTT. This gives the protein CASSVSGNTIYF.

Here the CDR3 DNA reads TGTGCCAGCAGCTTCGACCTCCGGAGCTCCTACAATGAGCAGTTCTTC. It codes for CASSFDLRSSYNEQFF. The chain employs TRBV7-2 and TRBJ2-1; D is ambiguous. CDR1 SGHTA and CDR2 FQGNSA come from the germline V gene. V was trimmed by 3 bases and J by 0 bases, leaving 12 bases between them. The CDR3 runs 16 residues.

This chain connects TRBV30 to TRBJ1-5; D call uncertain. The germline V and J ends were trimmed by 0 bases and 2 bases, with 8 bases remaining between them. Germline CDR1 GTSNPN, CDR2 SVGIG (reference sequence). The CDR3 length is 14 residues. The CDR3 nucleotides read TGTGCCTGGAGTGTAGCGGTGGGCAATCAGCCCCAGCATTTT. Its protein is CAWSVAVGNQPQHF. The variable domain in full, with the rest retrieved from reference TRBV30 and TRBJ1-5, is SQTIHQWPATLVQPVGSPLSLECTVEGTSNPNLYWYRQAAGRGLQLLFYSVGIGQISSEVPQNLSASRPQDRQFILSSKKLLLSDSGFYLCAWSVAVGNQPQHFGDGTRLSIL.

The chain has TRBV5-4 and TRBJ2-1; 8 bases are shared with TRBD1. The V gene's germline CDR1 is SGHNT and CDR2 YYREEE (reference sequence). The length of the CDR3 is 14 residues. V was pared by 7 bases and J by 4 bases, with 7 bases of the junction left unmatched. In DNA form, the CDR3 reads TGTGCCAGCGCTACAGGGGGTATATACAATGAGCAGTTCTTC. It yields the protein CASATGGIYNEQFF.

CDR3 bases: TGTGCCTGGAGTGTGGACAGGGGCAATGAGCAGTTCTTC. It encodes CAWSVDRGNEQFF. The chain carries TRBV30 and TRBJ2-1, with 9 bases identical to TRBD1. This CDR3 region has 13 residues. Germline V lookup: CDR1 GTSNPN, CDR2 SVGIG (reference sequence). J gave up 6 bases and V 0 bases, and 0 bases lay outside the gene matches.

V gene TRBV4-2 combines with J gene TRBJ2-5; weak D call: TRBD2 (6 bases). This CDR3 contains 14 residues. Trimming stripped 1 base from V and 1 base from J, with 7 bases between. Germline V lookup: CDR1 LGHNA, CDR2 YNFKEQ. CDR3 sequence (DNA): TGTGCCAGCAGCCAAGGCGGGACCCAAGAGACCCAGTACTTC. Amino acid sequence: CASSQGGTQETQYF.

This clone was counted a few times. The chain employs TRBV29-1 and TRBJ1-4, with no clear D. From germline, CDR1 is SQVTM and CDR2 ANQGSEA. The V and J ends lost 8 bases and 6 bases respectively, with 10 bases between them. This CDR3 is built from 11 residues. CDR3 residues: CSFLRDEKLFF. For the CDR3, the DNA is TGCAGCTTCCTTCGCGATGAAAAACTGTTTTTT.

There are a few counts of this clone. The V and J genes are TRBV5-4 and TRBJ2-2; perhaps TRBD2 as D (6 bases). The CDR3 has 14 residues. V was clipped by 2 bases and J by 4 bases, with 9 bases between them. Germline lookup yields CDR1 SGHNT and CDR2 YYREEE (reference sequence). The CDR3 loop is CASSFETSTGELFF. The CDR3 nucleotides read TGTGCCAGCAGCTTTGAGACTAGCACCGGGGAGCTGTTTTTT.

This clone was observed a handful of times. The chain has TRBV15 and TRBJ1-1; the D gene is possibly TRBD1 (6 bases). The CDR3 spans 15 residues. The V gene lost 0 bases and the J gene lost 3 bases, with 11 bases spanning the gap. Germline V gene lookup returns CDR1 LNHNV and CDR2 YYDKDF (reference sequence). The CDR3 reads CATSRDRAGDTEAFF. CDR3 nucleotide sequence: TGTGCCACCAGCAGAGATCGGGCAGGGGACACTGAAGCTTTCTTT. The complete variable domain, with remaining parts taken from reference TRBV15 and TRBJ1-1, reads DAMVIQNPRYQVTQFGKPVTLSCSQTLNHNVMYWYQQKSSQAPKLLFHYYDKDFNNEADTPDNFQSRRPNTSFCFLDIRSPGLGDTAMYLCATSRDRAGDTEAFFGQGTRLTVV.

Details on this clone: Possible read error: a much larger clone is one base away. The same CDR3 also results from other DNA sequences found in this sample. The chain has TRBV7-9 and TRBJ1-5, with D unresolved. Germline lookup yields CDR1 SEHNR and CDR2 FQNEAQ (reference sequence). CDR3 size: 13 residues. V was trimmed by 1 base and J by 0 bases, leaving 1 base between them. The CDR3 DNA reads TGTGCCAGCAGCTTAGATAGCAATCAGCCCCAGCATTTT. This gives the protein CASSLDSNQPQHF.

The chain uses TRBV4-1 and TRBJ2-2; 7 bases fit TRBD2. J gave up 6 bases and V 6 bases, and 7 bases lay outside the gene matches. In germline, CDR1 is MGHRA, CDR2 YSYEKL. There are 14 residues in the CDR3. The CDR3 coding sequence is TGCGCCAGCAGGTTCGGCGGGGGTGCCGGGGAGCTGTTTTTT. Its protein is CASRFGGGAGELFF.

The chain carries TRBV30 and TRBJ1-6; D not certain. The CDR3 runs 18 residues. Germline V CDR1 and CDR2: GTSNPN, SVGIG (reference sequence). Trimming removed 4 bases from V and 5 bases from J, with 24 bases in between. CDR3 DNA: TGTGCCTGGAACTATGTTGCCGGTGACCTCCTTAATAATTCACCCCTCCACTTT. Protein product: CAWNYVAGDLLNNSPLHF.

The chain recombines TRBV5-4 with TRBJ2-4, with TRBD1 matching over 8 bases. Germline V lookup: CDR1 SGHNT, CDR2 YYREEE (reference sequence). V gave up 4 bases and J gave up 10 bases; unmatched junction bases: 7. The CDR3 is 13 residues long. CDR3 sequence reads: CASSAGQVTIQYF. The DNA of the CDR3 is TGTGCCAGCAGCGCGGGACAGGTCACTATTCAGTACTTC.

CDR3 DNA sequence: TGTGCCAGCAGCTTATGGGTGGGGCCTCAAGAGACCCAGTACTTC. It yields the protein CASSLWVGPQETQYF. The chain carries TRBV7-9 and TRBJ2-5; maybe TRBD1 (5 bases). The CDR3 has 15 amino acids. V was trimmed by 2 bases and J by 2 bases, leaving 12 bases between them. In germline, CDR1 is SEHNR, CDR2 FQNEAQ (reference sequence).

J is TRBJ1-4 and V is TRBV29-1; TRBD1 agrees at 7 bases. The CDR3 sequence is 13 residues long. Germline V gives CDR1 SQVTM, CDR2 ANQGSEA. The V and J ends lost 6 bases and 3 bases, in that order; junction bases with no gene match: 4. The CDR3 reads CSVAGGPNEKLFF. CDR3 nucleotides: TGCAGCGTAGCAGGGGGGCCTAATGAAAAACTGTTTTTT.

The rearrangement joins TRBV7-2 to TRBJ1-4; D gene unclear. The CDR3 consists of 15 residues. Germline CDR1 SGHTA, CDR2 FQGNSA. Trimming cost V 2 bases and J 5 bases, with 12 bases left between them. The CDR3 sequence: CASSLLPGVNEKLFF. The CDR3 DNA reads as TGTGCCAGCAGCTTACTCCCAGGAGTCAATGAAAAACTGTTTTTT.

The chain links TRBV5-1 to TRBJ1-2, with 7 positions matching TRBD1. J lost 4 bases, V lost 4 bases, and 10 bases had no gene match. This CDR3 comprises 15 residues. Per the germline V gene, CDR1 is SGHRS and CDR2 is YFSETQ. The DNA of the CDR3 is TGCGCCAGCAGCGTGAACAGGGGAGAGGGCTATGGCTACACCTTC. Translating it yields CASSVNRGEGYGYTF.

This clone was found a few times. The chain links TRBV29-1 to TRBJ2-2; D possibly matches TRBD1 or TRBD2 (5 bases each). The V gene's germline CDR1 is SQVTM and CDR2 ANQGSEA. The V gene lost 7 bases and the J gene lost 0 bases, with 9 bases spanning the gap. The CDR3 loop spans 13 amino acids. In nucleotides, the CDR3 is TGCAGCGGTGGGACGGCGAACACCGGGGAGCTGTTTTTT. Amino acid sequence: CSGGTANTGELFF.